This T cell receptor (beta chain) was recorded in a study of T cell responses to AZD1222 COVID-19 vaccine (dated by TCRdb to the early 2020s). About the investigation overall: AZD1222 recipients whose second dose came at about 4 weeks and those whose second dose came at about 12 weeks were combined into one group, since spike-specific TCR depth and breadth did not differ between the two schedules. TCR sequencing was performed for 230 to 250 trial participants, of whom roughly 200 were given two doses of AZD1222 and approximately 26 were given two doses of MenACWY control vaccine. Trial participants were enrolled by age into subgroups of 18-55, 56-69 and 70-plus years, and around 150, 29 and 61 TCR-sequenced participants, respectively, were included in these subgroups.

Comments on this clone: Its antigen remains undetermined. No qualities accompany the bases; no much larger clone lies one base away.

The CDR3 regions of human TCRbeta chains were analyzed by immunosequencing. The study's own analysis went as follows. TCRs in the repertoires were compared against a reference library of SARS-CoV-2-specific TCRs that had been generated with the MIRA antigen-specificity platform. Breadth was defined as the fraction of unique TCRs that were SARS-CoV-2-associated. Depth was defined as the fraction of total T cells that were SARS-CoV-2-associated. Each spike-specific TCR was assigned to its reactive spike region and to a CD4 or CD8 class using the MIRA data. Log10-transformed breadth and depth values were compared by one-way ANOVA with Sidak's multiple comparisons tests. TCRdb re-hosts the immuneACCESS table, in-frame sequences only. Its copies lack some clones; in the studies checked, an unresolved V gene accounts for under half of them, and the cause for the rest is not known. That table gives V, J and clone size, and the DNA gave D and trimming. For this sample the table gives 93,000 or so clones, of which less than 95% were detected only once. Jointly, the top ten make up about 5% of the sample.

Looking up the germline V gene yields CDR1 ENHRY and CDR2 SYGVKD. The junction carries 11 bases between V and J, which are trimmed by 8 bases and 9 bases respectively. CDR3 length: 12 amino acids, cysteine to phenylalanine. The read is trimmed to its CDR3 DNA, 36 bases read in frame from base 1. The sample's time point label, decoded: baseline before first vaccination. Samples from vaccinated people were obtained from the UK trials COV001 and COV002, which included a single-blind randomized controlled phase 2/3 trial of AZD1222 (ChAdOx1 nCoV-19) in healthy adults. For TCRbeta chain sequencing, PBMC samples were collected from trial participants at day 0 and at day 28 after the second dose. The investigation overall reported the following: Because no day 14 peak-response samples were available, the repertoires could be characterized only after the peak T cell response. The whole spike protein was spanned by vaccine-associated CD4 TCRs, and dominant responses were seen in regions 160-218 and 743-854. Conclusions about previously exposed vaccinees were limited because only 6 or 7 AZD1222 recipients were SARS-CoV-2 seropositive at baseline. Participants were mostly white British and included more females than males, and it was suggested by the authors that clonal diversity may have been underestimated. The 56-69-year group was small, and its depth increase did not reach significance, likely because of low power. Epitopes outside the regions mutated in the B.1.351 and B.1.1.7 variants were reportedly recognized by nearly half of the unique spike-specific TCRs. Spike-specific TCR breadth and depth rose significantly after two AZD1222 doses compared with day 0 and with MenACWY recipients.

The sample here was peripheral blood, taken on day 0 of AZD1222 vaccination. This chain joins TRBV10-3 to TRBJ1-6; no D gene is confidently identified. The receptor was derived from an adult in good health. This receptor has the CDR3 CAIEGSTSPLHF. In nucleotides, the sequence is TGTGCCATCGAGGGCTCTACTTCACCCCTCCACTTT.